The 25 T cell receptor beta chains listed next were all sequenced from one sample in a study of patients and donors after allogeneic stem cell transplantation. TCRdb independently ran MiXCR on the RT-PCR reads; one entry per CDR3 protein. The table has about 74,000 distinct CDR3 sequences, more than 20% seen once. The sequenced material came from blood, either unsorted or a sorted T cell fraction (not recorded which). The receptors were sampled from a human donor who was either an allogeneic HSCT recipient or a stem cell or donor lymphocyte infusion donor (not recorded which). It is not recorded whose cells these are; they may come from a transplant donor.

This clonotype came up a few times. V usage is TRBV5-1 and J usage is TRBJ2-5; TRBD2 is a possible D gene (6 bases). Germline-derived CDR1 and CDR2 are SGHRS and YFSETQ. Trimming stripped 4 bases from V and 5 bases from J, with 15 bases between. The CDR3 consists of 14 residues. The CDR3 sequence is CASSPPTRFETQYF. CDR3 coding DNA: TGCGCCAGCAGCCCTCCGACTAGATTCGAGACCCAGTACTTC.

The chain combines TRBV12-3 or TRBV12-4 with TRBJ1-1; D gene uncertain. V was clipped by 4 bases and J by 11 bases, with 14 bases between them. CDR3 length: 12 amino acids. CDR3 nucleotides: TGTGCCAGCAGTTCGATGACGGTTGAGGCTTTCTTT. Residues: CASSSMTVEAFF.

This clonotype was seen a handful of times. This chain links TRBV12-3 or TRBV12-4 with TRBJ1-2; D unclear. This CDR3 has 16 residues. Trimming left V 5 bases short and J 0 bases short, with 16 bases between. DNA for the CDR3: TGTGCCAGCAGTCACGTCGCTGGGGTAGCTAACTATGGCTACACCTTC. As protein: CASSHVAGVANYGYTF.

This clonotype was observed a handful of times. The V and J genes are TRBV30 and TRBJ1-1; a weak D match, TRBD1 (5 bases). CDR1 and CDR2 (germline): GTSNPN, SVGIG (reference sequence). The CDR3 runs to 11 residues. V lost 4 bases and J lost 6, with 9 bases in between. The CDR3 region has the DNA TGTGCCTGGAATGGACAAGCTGAAGCTTTCTTT. Translated, it gives CAWNGQAEAFF.

This clonotype was counted ten times or more. This chain joins TRBV10-3 and TRBJ2-7, with 7 bases aligning to TRBD2. The CDR3 covers 14 residues. Germline assignment: CDR1 ENHRY and CDR2 SYGVKD. Losses at the gene ends were 10 bases for V and 6 bases for J; bases not matched to a gene: 15. The CDR3 region has the DNA TGTGCCACCGAAAAAACCGGGACTACCATCGAGCAGTACTTC. It translates to CATEKTGTTIEQYF.

The chain joins TRBV29-1 to TRBJ2-7, with 9 nucleotides matching TRBD1. J lost 3 bases, V lost 4 bases, and 4 bases had no gene match. Germline CDR1 is SQVTM and CDR2 is ANQGSEA. The CDR3 loop spans 13 amino acids. The CDR3 here is CSVGGQGLYEQYF. The CDR3 nucleotides are TGCAGCGTTGGAGGACAGGGGCTCTACGAGCAGTACTTC.

This clonotype was recorded many times. This sequence joins TRBV30 and TRBJ2-3, with 11 bases that match TRBD2. Germline lookup yields CDR1 GTSNPN and CDR2 SVGIG (reference sequence). After removal of 0 bases from V and 2 bases from J, the junction contained 1 base not matched to a gene. The CDR3 is 15 residues long. CDR3: CAWSVLAGVTDTQYF. The CDR3 DNA sequence: TGTGCCTGGAGTGTACTAGCGGGAGTCACAGATACGCAGTATTTT.

This clonotype was seen a few times. The V gene is TRBV7-2, the J gene TRBJ2-5; D not resolved. The CDR3 has 14 residues. Germline CDR1 reads SGHTA; CDR2 reads FQGNSA. V shed 4 bases and J shed 10 bases, with 19 bases lying between them. The CDR3 protein is CASSSLFSNIVQYF. In nucleotides, the CDR3 is TGTGCCAGCAGCTCCCTTTTTAGTAACATTGTCCAGTACTTC.

This chain connects TRBV9 to TRBJ2-5; tentatively, D is TRBD1 (5 bases). Germline values: CDR1 SGDLS, CDR2 YYNGEE. The CDR3 length is 14 residues. V lost 4 bases to trimming and J lost 2 bases, with 12 bases between them. CDR3 amino acids: CASSIDSFQETQYF. CDR3 nucleotide sequence: TGTGCCAGCAGCATTGACAGTTTTCAAGAGACCCAGTACTTC.

This clonotype was recorded a few times. The chain uses TRBV10-3 and TRBJ1-5; D gene uncertain. Per the germline V gene, CDR1 is ENHRY and CDR2 is SYGVKD. Trimming removed 2 bases from V and 2 bases from J, with 10 bases in between. The CDR3 sequence is 15 residues long. This CDR3 reads CAISEGPSGNQPQHF. The DNA of the CDR3 is TGTGCCATCAGTGAGGGTCCGTCGGGCAATCAGCCCCAGCATTTT.

Sample share makes this clonotype medium-sized (0.01 to 0.1%). CDR3 sequence (DNA): TGCAGCGTTGGTGACAGCACAGATACGCAGTATTTT. It codes for CSVGDSTDTQYF. The rearrangement uses TRBV29-1 and TRBJ2-3; no reliable D call. The CDR3 totals 12 residues. The V end was cut by 4 bases, the J end by 0 bases, with 5 bases between. The germline CDR1 and CDR2 sequences are SQVTM and ANQGSEA.

The chain employs TRBV6-5 and TRBJ2-1; 7 bases fit TRBD1. Germline lookup yields CDR1 MNHEY and CDR2 SVGAGI. The CDR3 totals 14 residues. V gave up 6 bases and J gave up 0 bases; unmatched junction bases: 2. CDR3: CASRGDSSYNEQFF. For the CDR3, the DNA is TGTGCCAGCAGGGGGGACAGCTCCTACAATGAGCAGTTCTTC.

There are a few counts of this clonotype. This chain joins TRBV6-1 and TRBJ2-1; 12 bases line up with TRBD2. Looked up from germline, CDR1 is MNHNS and CDR2 is SASEGT. With 5 bases clipped from V and 8 bases from J, the junction kept 4 bases outside the gene matches. The CDR3 has 14 residues. The chain's CDR3 is CASSMRLAGDEQFF. CDR3 sequence (DNA): TGTGCCAGCAGTATGCGACTAGCGGGAGATGAGCAGTTCTTC.

In its sample, this clonotype was seen a few times. The rearrangement joins TRBV5-1 to TRBJ2-3; no reliable D call. Trimming removed 3 bases at V and 5 bases at J, with 7 bases between. The CDR3 loop spans 12 amino acids. The germline V gene has CDR1 SGHRS and CDR2 YFSETQ. The CDR3 DNA reads TGCGCCAGCAGCTCGCCCGTAGATACGCAGTATTTT. Protein: CASSSPVDTQYF.

This clonotype occurred a few times. The chain joins TRBV7-9 to TRBJ2-7; no clear D gene. The CDR3 is made up of 12 amino acids. Germline V CDR1 and CDR2: SEHNR, FQNEAQ (reference sequence). The V and J ends lost 1 base and 5 bases respectively, with 6 bases between them. CDR3 in amino acids: CASSLVPNEQYF. In nucleotides, the CDR3 is TGTGCCAGCAGCTTAGTTCCCAACGAGCAGTACTTC.

The table lists this clonotype with a few counts. The chain recombines TRBV4-2 with TRBJ2-1; TRBD2 matches at 11 bases. This CDR3 contains 15 residues. Germline V CDR1 and CDR2: LGHNA, YNFKEQ. J gave up 8 bases and V 3 bases, and 6 bases lay outside the gene matches. The CDR3 loop reads CASSQGTSGVDEQFF. CDR3 nucleotides: TGTGCCAGCAGCCAGGGGACTAGCGGTGTGGATGAGCAGTTCTTC.

This clonotype has more than one count but fewer than ten. The CDR3 DNA sequence: TGTGCCAGCAGCCAGACCCTCTCGAAGCTGGGGACCCAGTACTTC. Translation gives CASSQTLSKLGTQYF. The chain links TRBV12-3 or TRBV12-4 to TRBJ2-5; D is unresolved. V was trimmed by 6 bases and J by 7 bases, leaving 21 bases between them. The length of the CDR3 is 15 residues.

This clonotype was observed many times. The chain joins TRBV20-1 to TRBJ1-1, with TRBD1 matching 7 bases. Per germline, CDR1 DFQATT and CDR2 SNEGSKA (reference sequence). The CDR3 spans 15 residues. After removal of 1 base from V and 1 base from J, the junction contained 6 bases not matched to a gene. The CDR3: CSARALDRANTEAFF. In DNA form, the CDR3 reads TGCAGTGCTAGAGCCTTAGACAGGGCGAACACTGAAGCTTTCTTT.

There are a few counts of this clonotype. The gene calls are TRBV3-1 and TRBJ1-1; D uncertain. This CDR3 comprises 13 residues. CDR1 is LGHDT, CDR2 YNNKEL, per germline (reference sequence). Trimming left V 2 bases short and J 1 base short, with 5 bases between. CDR3 bases: TGTGCCAGCAGCCAAACCTGGAACACTGAAGCTTTCTTT. As protein: CASSQTWNTEAFF. The whole variable domain, remainder taken from reference TRBV3-1 and TRBJ1-1, is DTAVSQTPKYLVTQMGNDKSIKCEQNLGHDTMYWYKQDSKKFLKIMFSYNNKELIINETVPNRFSPKSPDKAHLNLHINSLELGDSAVYFCASSQTWNTEAFFGQGTRLTVV.

The V and J genes are TRBV28 and TRBJ1-6; no definite D call. Germline V gene sequence: CDR1 MDHEN, CDR2 SYDVKM. With 5 bases removed from V and 10 bases from J, the gap between germline ends came to 9 bases. The CDR3 consists of 12 residues. Written as DNA, the CDR3 is TGTGCCAGCAGTCCCATCACCTCACCCCTCCACTTT. It yields the protein CASSPITSPLHF.

The V and J genes are TRBV7-9 and TRBJ1-2; no clear D. Trimming removed 4 bases at V and 4 bases at J, with 16 bases between. Looked up from germline, CDR1 is SEHNR and CDR2 is FQNEAQ (reference sequence). There are 15 residues in the CDR3. CDR3 sequence: CASSSGPLSPYGYTF. CDR3 in DNA: TGTGCCAGCAGCTCCGGACCTCTGTCCCCCTATGGCTACACCTTC.

This clonotype was observed a handful of times. CDR3 protein: CASSLVVLAGSSYNEQFF. The CDR3, as DNA: TGTGCCAGCAGCTTAGTGGTACTAGCGGGGAGCTCCTACAATGAGCAGTTCTTC. V is TRBV7-8 and J is TRBJ2-1; 10 bases are shared with TRBD2. V was clipped by 1 base and J by 0 bases; unmatched bases: 6. The germline V gene has CDR1 SGHVS and CDR2 FQNEAQ. CDR3 length equals 18 residues.

The chain joins TRBV29-1 to TRBJ2-7, with D maybe TRBD1 (7 bases). The V gene lost 0 bases and the J gene lost 3 bases, with 12 bases spanning the gap. Germline CDR1 and CDR2: SQVTM and ANQGSEA. The CDR3 is made up of 14 amino acids. CDR3 in DNA: TGCAGCGTTGAAGATGCGGGACAGAGCTACGAGCAGTACTTC. It specifies CSVEDAGQSYEQYF.

The J gene is TRBJ2-7, the V gene TRBV4-1; possible D gene TRBD1, 6 bases. The CDR3 is 16 residues long. Per the germline V gene, CDR1 is MGHRA and CDR2 is YSYEKL. Trimming pared 0 bases from V and 4 bases from J, leaving 16 bases between. As DNA, the CDR3 is TGCGCCAGCAGCCAAGAGGACAGCCCCATTACGTACGAGCAGTACTTC. Protein: CASSQEDSPITYEQYF.

This clonotype has at least ten counts. This chain uses TRBV27 with TRBJ1-2, with 8 bases that match TRBD1. The CDR3 spans 17 residues. The V gene's germline CDR1 is MNHEY and CDR2 SMNVEV (reference sequence). The J segment lost 4 bases and the V segment lost 5 bases, leaving 15 bases of the junction unmatched. CDR3 sequence (DNA): TGTGCCAGCAGTATAATCCCTTCTCTGGACAGGGTCTATGGCTACACCTTC. Its translation is CASSIIPSLDRVYGYTF.